The text below deals with one T cell receptor beta chain. The antigen remains undetermined. Time point described: week 23, last vaccination. Every vaccination contained 300 ug of the mutant IDH1 20-mer peptide and was paired with topical imiquimod. Profiling relied on immunoSEQ multiplex PCR, and the TCRdb table lists in-frame clones only, not all of them. The table shows approximately 45,000 clones, with 80% to 95% occurring only once. This sample is drawn from a study of a mutant IDH1 vaccine in newly diagnosed glioma. For the study at large: Vaccination followed radiotherapy alone by 4-6 weeks, or accompanied temozolomide cycles. Receipt of radiotherapy, temozolomide, or both preceded the study, and most received both.

This CDR3 is 16 amino acids long. Losses at the gene ends were 1 base for V and 6 bases for J; bases not matched to a gene: 9. Germline values: CDR1 SGHAT, CDR2 FQNNGV. This TCR derives from a man aged 50 or older with glioma. The chain uses TRBV11-2 and TRBJ2-7; 10 positions match TRBD1. The sequencing here drew on PBMCs, taken from a glioma patient whose treatment included an IDH1 peptide vaccine. CDR3 region: CASSLASRDRGVEQYF. In nucleotides, the CDR3 is TGTGCCAGCAGCTTAGCCTCCCGGGACAGGGGAGTCGAGCAGTACTTC.